This T cell receptor (beta chain) was found in a study of cytomegalovirus exposure and HLA in healthy donors. Study-level background: The same platform used for the 650 to 850 first-cohort repertoires was also used for the 95 to 150 validation repertoires, as a later analysis reported.

A single count supports this clone. Its antigen remains unidentified. Repertoires were generated with immunoSEQ multiplex PCR, while TCRdb's copy carries only in-frame clones and drops some. The sample lists over 60,000 clones; roughly 94% were seen once. Study conclusions and caveats: Cytomegalovirus-associated status was assigned to approximately 160 TCR beta chains. High specificity and sensitivity for cytomegalovirus status were reported for the classifier.

Among the 110 or so subjects of the validation cohort, separate from the approximately 670-subject first cohort, were the donors. The clonotype comes from a man between 18 and 29 years old in good health and CMV-seropositive. Sample: PBMCs.

CDR3 DNA sequence: TGCGCCAGCAACCTCGGACAGGGGGCTGATGGCTACACCTTC. As protein: CASNLGQGADGYTF. The rearrangement uses TRBV4-3 and TRBJ1-2; 11 bases are a match to TRBD1. Trimming took 7 bases from V and 6 from J; bases not matched to a gene: 7. CDR1 and CDR2 from the germline V gene are LGHNA and YSLEER. The CDR3 covers 14 residues.